This TCR beta chain comes out of a study of T cell changes during pregnancy in multiple sclerosis. This CDR3 contains 15 residues. The V and J ends lost 6 bases and 1 base respectively, with 16 bases between them. CDR1 KGHSH and CDR2 LQKENI come from the germline V gene. This table comes from immunoSEQ multiplex PCR, and its TCRdb copy is limited to in-frame clones, with some not included. The profile shows roughly 28,000 clones, 75% to 95% of them singletons. The material was CD8+ T cells from peripheral blood mononuclear cells, obtained before pregnancy. The rearrangement joins TRBV18 to TRBJ2-7; weak D call: TRBD2 (6 bases). This clonotype originated in a female donor with multiple sclerosis, enrolled in a pregnancy study. This CDR3 is CASSLLASPSYEQYF. Written as DNA, the CDR3 is TGTGCCAGCTCGCTCCTAGCGTCTCCATCCTACGAGCAGTACTTC.